One sample yielded the 30 T cell receptor beta chains listed below, sequenced in a study of blood T cell repertoires in COVID-19. The assay was immunoSEQ multiplex PCR, and TCRdb's table has in-frame clones only and misses some. The profile covers some 330,000 clones, with approximately 87% appearing a single time and around 1.9% taken by the ten largest. Sequenced material: PBMCs or T cells enriched from blood (not recorded which). The source is a man in his forties in a cohort exposed to, infected with or recovered from COVID-19 (not recorded which).

The chain is built from TRBV30 and TRBJ1-3; 7 bases fit TRBD1. V was pared by 2 bases and J by 0 bases, with 1 base of the junction left unmatched. Looked up from germline, CDR1 is GTSNPN and CDR2 is SVGIG (reference sequence). CDR3 size: 14 residues. This chain's CDR3 is CAWSRQGSGNTIYF. The DNA for the CDR3 is TGTGCCTGGAGTCGACAGGGCTCTGGAAACACCATATATTTT.

This chain uses TRBV4-2 with TRBJ1-4; 9 bases line up with TRBD1. The CDR3 loop spans 17 amino acids. Germline trimming cut 2 bases from V and 4 bases from J; bases unmatched to any gene: 8. Germline CDR1 LGHNA, CDR2 YNFKEQ. The CDR3 DNA reads TGTGCCAGCAGCCAACCGGGACAGGGTGGCAGTAATGAAAAACTGTTTTTT. Translation gives CASSQPGQGGSNEKLFF.

Note on this clone: This sample includes further DNA sequences coding for the same CDR3. J is TRBJ1-5 and V is TRBV3-1 (or the pseudogene TRBV3-2); 7 nucleotides match TRBD1. The CDR3 is 16 residues long. CDR1 is LGHDT, CDR2 YNNKEL, per germline (reference sequence). V gave up 4 bases and J gave up 0 bases; unmatched junction bases: 6. CDR3 bases: TGTGCCAGCAGCCCAGGGACAGCGTATAGCAATCAGCCCCAGCATTTT. Translation: CASSPGTAYSNQPQHF.

This chain links TRBV7-6 with TRBJ1-6; no firm D call. CDR3 length: 13 residues. Between the trimmed V and J ends, which lost 4 bases and 7 bases, there was a span of 8 bases. The germline V gene has CDR1 SGHVS and CDR2 FNYEAQ. The CDR3 bases are TGTGCCAGCAGCTCTTTACAGAATTCACCCCTCCACTTT. Protein: CASSSLQNSPLHF.

The gene calls are TRBV11-2 and TRBJ2-1; 8 bases agree with TRBD2. V lost 2 bases to trimming and J lost 7 bases; unmatched junction nucleotides: 7. There are 15 residues in the CDR3. Per germline, CDR1 SGHAT and CDR2 FQNNGV. CDR3 sequence: CASSLTGTRWNEQFF. CDR3 bases: TGTGCCAGCAGCTTAACCGGGACTAGATGGAATGAGCAGTTCTTC.

Regarding this clone: Other DNA variants within this sample encode the same CDR3. This rearrangement joins TRBV19 to TRBJ1-5, with a tentative D call TRBD1 (6 bases). Germline values: CDR1 LNHDA, CDR2 SQIVND (reference sequence). The CDR3 sequence is 16 residues long. The V end was cut by 3 bases, the J end by 4 bases, with 16 bases between. In DNA form, the CDR3 reads TGTGCCAGTAGTATCGGTAGGTCCAGGGGAAATCAGCCCCAGCATTTT. It codes for CASSIGRSRGNQPQHF.

V and J are TRBV19 and TRBJ2-4, with D perhaps matching TRBD1 (5 bases). V was cut by 1 base and J by 0 bases, with 10 bases left in between. The CDR3 runs 16 residues. The germline CDR1 and CDR2 sequences are LNHDA and SQIVND (reference sequence). The CDR3 bases are TGTGCCAGTAGTATAGTTGACAGCCTAGCCAAAAACATTCAGTACTTC. Encoded protein: CASSIVDSLAKNIQYF.

This chain uses TRBV6-1 with TRBJ1-3, with 7 bases identical to TRBD1. The junction had 6 bases not matched to a gene; V was cut back by 4 bases and J by 0 bases. The CDR3 contains 16 residues. Germline assignment: CDR1 MNHNS and CDR2 SASEGT. CDR3 amino acids: CASSGTGARSGNTIYF. The CDR3 DNA follows: TGTGCCAGCAGTGGAACAGGGGCCCGCTCTGGAAACACCATATATTTT.

The gene calls are TRBV10-1 and TRBJ1-3, with D unresolved. The CDR3 has 14 residues. Trimming took 0 bases from V and 3 from J, leaving 6 bases between them. CDR1 and CDR2 from the germline V gene are WNHNN and SYGVQD (reference sequence). The CDR3 bases are TGCGCCAGCAGTGAGTCGCGAAGTGGAAACACCATATATTTT. Protein product: CASSESRSGNTIYF.

The genes are TRBV7-9 and TRBJ1-2; a weak D match, TRBD1 (5 bases). Germline V gene lookup returns CDR1 SEHNR and CDR2 FQNEAQ (reference sequence). The CDR3 has 12 residues. Trimming cost V 6 bases and J 8 bases, with 13 bases left between them. CDR3 amino acids: CASRGTGDGYTF. CDR3 nucleotide sequence: TGTGCCAGCAGGGGGACGGGAGACGGCTACACCTTC. The variable domain in full, with the rest retrieved from reference TRBV7-9 and TRBJ1-2, is DTGVSQNPRHKITKRGQNVTFRCDPISEHNRLYWYRQTLGQGPEFLTYFQNEAQLEKSRLLSDRFSAERPKGSFSTLEIQRTEQGDSAMYLCASRGTGDGYTFGSGTRLTVV.

The chain employs TRBV27 and TRBJ2-5; 16 nucleotides align to TRBD2. Unmatched junction bases numbered 5, after V lost 2 bases and J lost 2 bases. From germline, CDR1 is MNHEY and CDR2 SMNVEV (reference sequence). CDR3 length equals 18 residues. CDR3 bases: TGTGCCAGCAGTTTAGCGGGACTAGCGGGAGGGGCGCAAGAGACCCAGTACTTC. It translates to CASSLAGLAGGAQETQYF.

The J gene is TRBJ1-3, the V gene TRBV5-1; TRBD1 matches at 10 bases. The CDR3 loop spans 18 amino acids. V was clipped by 0 bases and J by 0 bases; unmatched bases: 6. Germline V gene data show CDR1 as SGHRS and CDR2 as YFSETQ. The CDR3 coding sequence is TGCGCCAGCAGCTTGGGTGGGACAGGGGACGTCTCTGGAAACACCATATATTTT. Residues: CASSLGGTGDVSGNTIYF.

V and J are TRBV7-9 and TRBJ1-5; TRBD1 might be the D (5 bases). CDR3 length: 13 amino acids. The ends were cut back, 4 bases at V and 5 bases at J, with 9 bases in the middle. In germline, CDR1 is SEHNR, CDR2 FQNEAQ (reference sequence). As DNA, the CDR3 is TGTGCCAGCAGCTACGACAGCTATCAGCCCCAGCATTTT. It is translated as CASSYDSYQPQHF.

This clone was detected once. This rearrangement joins TRBV3-1 (or the pseudogene TRBV3-2) to TRBJ2-7, with 8 bases fitting TRBD1. The CDR3 runs 14 residues. V lost 4 bases and J lost 4; bases outside the gene matches: 6. Germline loops: CDR1 LGHDT, CDR2 YNNKEL (reference sequence). Here the CDR3 DNA reads TGTGCCAGCAGCCGGACAGGGACCGGGTACGAGCAGTACTTC. This codes for CASSRTGTGYEQYF.

This chain joins TRBV7-9 and TRBJ2-1, with 11 positions matching TRBD2. Trimming at V came to 5 bases and at J to 4 bases, leaving 4 bases not matched to a gene. Germline CDR1 and CDR2: SEHNR and FQNEAQ (reference sequence). The CDR3 runs to 15 residues. As DNA, the CDR3 is TGTGCCAGCAGCGAGCTAGCGGGAGGATACAATGAGCAGTTCTTC. Protein product: CASSELAGGYNEQFF.

This chain uses TRBV5-4 with TRBJ1-6; 7 bases are a match to TRBD1. CDR1 and CDR2 (germline): SGHNT, YYREEE (reference sequence). This CDR3 has 18 residues. The ends lost 3 bases at V and 0 bases at J; junction bases unmatched: 9. CDR3 in amino acids: CASSSARQGGSYNSPLHF. DNA of the CDR3: TGTGCCAGCAGCTCCGCTCGACAGGGCGGCTCCTATAATTCACCCCTCCACTTT.

The J gene is TRBJ1-1, the V gene TRBV10-1; D not resolved. The germline gives CDR1 WNHNN, CDR2 SYGVQD (reference sequence). The CDR3 spans 13 residues. V lost 4 bases and J 1 base, leaving 7 bases between the germline ends. CDR3 nucleotides: TGCGCCAGCAGTGTTACACAGAACACTGAAGCTTTCTTT. Translated, it gives CASSVTQNTEAFF.

V and J are TRBV15 and TRBJ1-4, with 10 bases matching TRBD1. Germline V lookup: CDR1 LNHNV, CDR2 YYDKDF (reference sequence). The J segment lost 11 bases and the V segment lost 4 bases, leaving 10 bases of the junction unmatched. The CDR3 has 15 residues. For the CDR3, the DNA is TGTGCCACCAGCACTCCGGGACAGGGGCTTTCGAAACTGTTTTTT. As protein: CATSTPGQGLSKLFF.

V and J are TRBV9 and TRBJ2-7; D might be TRBD2 (5 bases). The CDR3 loop spans 14 amino acids. V lost 3 bases to trimming and J lost 2 bases, with 12 bases between them. Germline V CDR1 and CDR2: SGDLS, YYNGEE. The chain's CDR3 is CASSAGLGAYEQYF. In nucleotides, the CDR3 is TGTGCCAGCAGCGCCGGACTCGGTGCCTACGAGCAGTACTTC.

In nucleotides, the CDR3 is TGCGCCAGCAGTCGGGACTCAGTCGGTAACACTGAAGCTTTCTTT. This sequence encodes CASSRDSVGNTEAFF. The genes are TRBV5-1 and TRBJ1-1; D is perhaps TRBD1 (5 bases). The V end was cut by 5 bases, the J end by 2 bases, with 16 bases between. Germline V gives CDR1 SGHRS, CDR2 YFSETQ. The length of the CDR3 is 15 residues.

For the CDR3, the DNA is TGCGCCAGCAGCCAAGATTTGGGGACAGGGATGGATAAGCAGTACTTC. It translates to CASSQDLGTGMDKQYF. The chain links TRBV4-1 to TRBJ2-7, with 9 bases aligning to TRBD1. Germline CDR1 is MGHRA and CDR2 is YSYEKL. The CDR3 runs 16 residues. V lost 0 bases to trimming and J lost 8 bases; unmatched junction nucleotides: 11.

V and J are TRBV4-2 and TRBJ2-1, with TRBD2 matching over 9 bases. Germline lookup yields CDR1 LGHNA and CDR2 YNFKEQ. The V segment lost 4 bases and the J segment 5 bases; nucleotides outside the gene matches: 12. This CDR3 spans 17 amino acids. CDR3: CASSPKSSGRFDNEQFF. CDR3 in DNA: TGTGCCAGCAGCCCTAAGAGCAGCGGGAGGTTCGACAATGAGCAGTTCTTC.

The gene calls are TRBV27 and TRBJ2-6; 7 bases are shared with TRBD1. V shed 3 bases, J shed 2 bases, and the junction held 7 bases outside the gene matches. The germline gives CDR1 MNHEY, CDR2 SMNVEV (reference sequence). The CDR3 sequence is 17 residues long. The CDR3 loop reads CASSLQTGLAGANVLTF. Here the CDR3 DNA reads TGTGCCAGCAGTTTGCAGACAGGGCTTGCTGGGGCCAACGTCCTGACTTTC.

The V gene is TRBV2, the J gene TRBJ1-5, with a possible D match to TRBD1 (6 bases). V shed 7 bases and J shed 0 bases, with 13 bases lying between them. The germline V gene encodes CDR1 SNHLY and CDR2 FYNNEI. The length of the CDR3 is 15 residues. The CDR3, as DNA: TGTGCCAGCAAGCCCGGGACAATTAGCAATCAGCCCCAGCATTTT. It translates to CASKPGTISNQPQHF.

The J gene is TRBJ2-3, the V gene TRBV4-1, with 7 bases that match TRBD2. The CDR3 is 14 residues long. V shed 1 base and J 5 bases; nucleotides not matched to a gene: 3. Germline V CDR1 and CDR2: MGHRA, YSYEKL. As DNA, the CDR3 is TGCGCCAGCAGCCAAGGGGGGAGGGTAGATACGCAGTATTTT. This encodes CASSQGGRVDTQYF.

The rearrangement joins TRBV5-1 to TRBJ1-1; 9 nucleotides align to TRBD1. CDR1 and CDR2 (germline): SGHRS, YFSETQ. V trimming: 0 bases; J trimming: 0 bases; junction bases outside the gene matches: 3. The CDR3 has 16 amino acids. The CDR3 loop reads CASSLDRGRMNTEAFF. For the CDR3, the DNA is TGCGCCAGCAGCTTGGACAGGGGGCGAATGAACACTGAAGCTTTCTTT.

The chain links TRBV20-1 to TRBJ2-7; D perhaps matches TRBD1 (5 bases). V was trimmed by 4 bases and J by 9 bases, leaving 13 bases between them. Germline lookup yields CDR1 DFQATT and CDR2 SNEGSKA (reference sequence). The CDR3 length is 11 residues. Here the CDR3 reads CSAISGLRQYF. The CDR3 DNA sequence: TGCAGTGCTATTTCAGGGTTAAGGCAGTACTTC.

This sequence joins TRBV30 and TRBJ1-1, with unresolved D. Trimming shortened V by 0 bases and J by 4 bases, and 12 bases separated the two germline ends. CDR3 size: 14 residues. The V gene's germline CDR1 is GTSNPN and CDR2 SVGIG (reference sequence). In DNA, the CDR3 is TGTGCCTGGAGTGTAAACGGTGTCCGCACTGAAGCTTTCTTT. It yields the protein CAWSVNGVRTEAFF.

The table lists this clone with a count of one. The chain has TRBV28 and TRBJ1-1; D gene unclear. V lost 2 bases and J lost 0, with 10 bases in between. The CDR3 spans 15 residues. Germline V CDR1 and CDR2: MDHEN, SYDVKM. CDR3 bases: TGTGCCAGCAGTTTACCCGGGAGGGTGAACACTGAAGCTTTCTTT. Translated, it gives CASSLPGRVNTEAFF.

The V call is TRBV12-5, the J call TRBJ1-3, with 7 bases aligning to TRBD1. After removal of 6 bases from V and 0 bases from J, the junction contained 5 bases not matched to a gene. Germline values: CDR1 LGHNT, CDR2 FRNRAP. The CDR3 contains 15 residues. This CDR3 is CASGAGQSSGNTIYF. The CDR3 region has the DNA TGTGCTAGTGGCGCGGGACAGAGCTCTGGAAACACCATATATTTT.